The text below deals with one T cell receptor beta chain. This specimen comes from a study of early T cells in non-severe SARS-CoV-2 infection. Using its own MiXCR run on the 5' RACE reads, TCRdb lists one record per CDR3 protein. The data show some 23,000 distinct CDR3 sequences, approximately 4.4% seen once. The CDR3 has 16 residues. V was cut by 3 bases and J by 4 bases, with 18 bases left in between. Germline loops: CDR1 MRHNA, CDR2 SNTAGT. Sequenced sample: whole blood. The sequence was collected from an adult who was a healthcare worker with PCR-confirmed SARS-CoV-2 infection or an uninfected control (not recorded which). The chain recombines TRBV6-4 with TRBJ1-1; unclear D gene. The CDR3: CASSESVFRATTEAFF. In DNA form, the CDR3 reads TGTGCCAGCAGTGAGTCCGTTTTTCGGGCTACCACTGAAGCTTTCTTT.